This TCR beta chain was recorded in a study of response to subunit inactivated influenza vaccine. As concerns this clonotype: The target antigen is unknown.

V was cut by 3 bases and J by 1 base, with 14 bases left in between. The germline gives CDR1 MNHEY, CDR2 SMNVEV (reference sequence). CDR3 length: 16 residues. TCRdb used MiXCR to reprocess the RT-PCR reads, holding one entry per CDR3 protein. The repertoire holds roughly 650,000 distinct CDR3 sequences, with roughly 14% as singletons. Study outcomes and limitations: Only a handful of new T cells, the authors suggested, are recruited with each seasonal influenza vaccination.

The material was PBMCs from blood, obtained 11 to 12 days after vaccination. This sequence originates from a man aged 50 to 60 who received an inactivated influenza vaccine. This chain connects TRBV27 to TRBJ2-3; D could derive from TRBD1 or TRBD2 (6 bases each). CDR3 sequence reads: CASSFLGGLGTDTQYF. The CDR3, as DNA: TGTGCCAGCAGTTTCTTGGGGGGCCTGGGCACAGATACGCAGTATTTT.